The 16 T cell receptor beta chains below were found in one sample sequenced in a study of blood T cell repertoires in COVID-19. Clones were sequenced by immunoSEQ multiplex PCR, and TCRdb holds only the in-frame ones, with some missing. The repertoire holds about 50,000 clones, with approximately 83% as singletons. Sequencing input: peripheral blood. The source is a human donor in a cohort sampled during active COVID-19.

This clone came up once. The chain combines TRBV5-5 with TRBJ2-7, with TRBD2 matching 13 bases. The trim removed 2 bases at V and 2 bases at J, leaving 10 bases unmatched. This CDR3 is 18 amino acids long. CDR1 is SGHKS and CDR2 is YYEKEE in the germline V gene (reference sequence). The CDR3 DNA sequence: TGTGCCAGCAGCTTTTACCCCACACTAGCGGGAGGGGCCTACGAGCAGTACTTC. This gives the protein CASSFYPTLAGGAYEQYF.

The CDR3 DNA reads TGTGCCAGCAGCCAAACCGGGAGCGACTCCTACGAGCAGTACTTC. Translating it yields CASSQTGSDSYEQYF. The chain uses TRBV4-2 and TRBJ2-7, with D possibly matching TRBD2 (6 bases). This CDR3 spans 15 amino acids. The germline V and J ends were trimmed by 2 bases and 0 bases, with 11 bases remaining between them. Germline CDR1 and CDR2: LGHNA and YNFKEQ.

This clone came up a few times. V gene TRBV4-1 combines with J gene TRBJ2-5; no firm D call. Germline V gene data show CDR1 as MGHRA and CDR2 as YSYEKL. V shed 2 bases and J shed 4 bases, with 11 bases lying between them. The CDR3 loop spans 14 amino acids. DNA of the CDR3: TGCGCCAGCAGCCAACCCTCGACTGGAGAGACCCAGTACTTC. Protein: CASSQPSTGETQYF.

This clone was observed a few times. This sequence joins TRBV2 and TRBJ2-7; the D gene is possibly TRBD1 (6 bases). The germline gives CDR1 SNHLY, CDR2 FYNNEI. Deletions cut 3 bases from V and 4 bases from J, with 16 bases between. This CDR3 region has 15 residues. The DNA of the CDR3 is TGTGCCAGCAGTGACGGGGACACTGCCCAATACGAGCAGTACTTC. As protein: CASSDGDTAQYEQYF.

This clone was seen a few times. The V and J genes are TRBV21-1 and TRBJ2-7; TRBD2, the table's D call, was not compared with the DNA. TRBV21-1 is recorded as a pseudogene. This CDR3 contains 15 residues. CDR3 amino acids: CASSNTGTTNYEQYF. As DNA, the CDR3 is TGTGCCAGCAGCAATACCGGGACTACTAACTACGAGCAGTACTTC.

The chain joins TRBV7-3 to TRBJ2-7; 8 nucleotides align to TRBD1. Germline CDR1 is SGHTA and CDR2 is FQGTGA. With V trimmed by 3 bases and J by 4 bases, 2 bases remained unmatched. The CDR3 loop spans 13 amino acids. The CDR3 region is CASSLGQEYEQYF. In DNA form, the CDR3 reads TGTGCCAGCAGCTTGGGACAGGAGTACGAGCAGTACTTC.

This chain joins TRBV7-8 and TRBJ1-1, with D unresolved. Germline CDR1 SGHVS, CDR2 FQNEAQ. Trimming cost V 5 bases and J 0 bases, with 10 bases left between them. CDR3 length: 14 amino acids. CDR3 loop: CASSKSTLNTEAFF. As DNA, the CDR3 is TGTGCCAGCAGCAAATCGACTCTGAACACTGAAGCTTTCTTT.

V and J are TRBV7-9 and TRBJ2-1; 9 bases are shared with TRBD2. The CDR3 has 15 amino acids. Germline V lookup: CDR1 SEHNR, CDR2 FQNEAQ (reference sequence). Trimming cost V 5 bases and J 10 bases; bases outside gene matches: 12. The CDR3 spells CASSPGTSRWEEQFF. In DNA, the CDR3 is TGTGCCAGCAGCCCCGGGACTAGCAGGTGGGAAGAGCAGTTCTTC.

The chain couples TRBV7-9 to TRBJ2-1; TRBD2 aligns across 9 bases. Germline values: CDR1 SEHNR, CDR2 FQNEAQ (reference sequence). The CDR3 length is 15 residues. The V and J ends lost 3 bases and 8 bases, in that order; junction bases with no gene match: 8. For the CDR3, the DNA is TGTGCCAGCAGCTTGCCTAGCGGGACCCCCCATGAGCAGTTCTTC. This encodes CASSLPSGTPHEQFF.

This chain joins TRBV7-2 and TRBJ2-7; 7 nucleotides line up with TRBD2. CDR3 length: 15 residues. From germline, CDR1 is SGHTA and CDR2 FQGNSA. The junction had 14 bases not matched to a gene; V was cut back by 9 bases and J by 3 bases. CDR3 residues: CASTPRGSGYYEQYF. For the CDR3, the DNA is TGTGCCAGTACCCCCCGTGGTAGCGGGTACTACGAGCAGTACTTC.

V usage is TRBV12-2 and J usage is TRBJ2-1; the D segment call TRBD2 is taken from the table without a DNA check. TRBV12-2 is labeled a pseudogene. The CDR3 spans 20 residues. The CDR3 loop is CASRSMGGLAGGPLYNEQFF. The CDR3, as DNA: TGTGCAAGTCGCTCAATGGGAGGACTAGCGGGAGGGCCCCTTTACAATGAGCAGTTCTTC.

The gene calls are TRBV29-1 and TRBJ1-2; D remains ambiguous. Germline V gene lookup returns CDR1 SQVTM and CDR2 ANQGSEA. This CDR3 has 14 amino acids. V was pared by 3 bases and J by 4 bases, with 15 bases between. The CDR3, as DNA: TGCAGCGTTGACGGAGGCGCCTATGGCTATGGCTACACCTTC. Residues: CSVDGGAYGYGYTF.

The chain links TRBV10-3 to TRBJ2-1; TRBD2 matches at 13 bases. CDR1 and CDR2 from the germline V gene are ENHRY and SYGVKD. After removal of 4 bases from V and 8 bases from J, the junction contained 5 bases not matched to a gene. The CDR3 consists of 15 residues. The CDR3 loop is CAISGGTSGADEQFF. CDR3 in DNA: TGTGCCATCAGTGGCGGGACTAGCGGGGCGGATGAGCAGTTCTTC.

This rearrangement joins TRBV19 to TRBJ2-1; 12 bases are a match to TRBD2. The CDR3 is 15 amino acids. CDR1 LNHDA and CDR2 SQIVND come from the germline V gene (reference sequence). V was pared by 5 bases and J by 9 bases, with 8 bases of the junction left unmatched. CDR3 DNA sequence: TGTGCCAGTAGTTCCCGACTAGCGGGAGAAGGTGAGCAGTTCTTC. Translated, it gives CASSSRLAGEGEQFF.

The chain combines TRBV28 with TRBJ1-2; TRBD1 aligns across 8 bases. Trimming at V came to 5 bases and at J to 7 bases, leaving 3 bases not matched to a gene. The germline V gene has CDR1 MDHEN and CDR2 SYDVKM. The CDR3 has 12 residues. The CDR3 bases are TGTGCCAGCAGTATAGGACAGGGTGGCTACACCTTC. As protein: CASSIGQGGYTF.

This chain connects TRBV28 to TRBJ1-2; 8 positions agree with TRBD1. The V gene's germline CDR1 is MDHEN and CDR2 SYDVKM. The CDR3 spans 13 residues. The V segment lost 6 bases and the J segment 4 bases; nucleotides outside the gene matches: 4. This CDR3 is CASRPGGIYGYTF. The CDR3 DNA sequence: TGTGCCAGCAGACCAGGGGGCATCTATGGCTACACCTTC.